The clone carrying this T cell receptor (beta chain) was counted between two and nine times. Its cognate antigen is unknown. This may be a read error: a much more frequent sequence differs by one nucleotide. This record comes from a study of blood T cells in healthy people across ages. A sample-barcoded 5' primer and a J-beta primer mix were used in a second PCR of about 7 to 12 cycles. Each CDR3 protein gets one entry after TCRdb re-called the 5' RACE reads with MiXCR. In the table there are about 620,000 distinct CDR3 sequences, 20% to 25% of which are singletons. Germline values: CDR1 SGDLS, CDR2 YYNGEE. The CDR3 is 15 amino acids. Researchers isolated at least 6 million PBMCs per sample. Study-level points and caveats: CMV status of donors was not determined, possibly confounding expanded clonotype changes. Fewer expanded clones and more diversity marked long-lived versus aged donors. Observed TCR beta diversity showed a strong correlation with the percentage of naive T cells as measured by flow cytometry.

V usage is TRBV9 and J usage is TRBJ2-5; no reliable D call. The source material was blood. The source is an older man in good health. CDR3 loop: CVSSVLGLVGETQYF. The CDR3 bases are TGTGTCAGCAGCGTTCTCGGGCTAGTGGGAGAGACCCAGTACTTC.